This T cell receptor beta chain was identified in a study of immune cell composition in non-small cell lung cancer. Study-wide findings and caveats: Squamous carcinomas (approximately 80%) more often had tumour-associated clones >0.5% than adenocarcinomas (roughly 35%). Dominant in vivo tumour-associated clones were not shown to share tumour-reactive sequences. TIL tumour reactivity correlated with maximal tumour-associated clone frequency in adenocarcinoma.

Normal lung was taken at the farthest possible site, at least 3 cm from tumour. DNA was extracted from unsorted cell suspensions stored frozen. Details on this clone: What it binds is unknown.

The CDR3 totals 15 residues. The trim removed 5 bases at V and 5 bases at J, leaving 10 bases unmatched. Germline CDR1 is LNHDA and CDR2 is SQIVND (reference sequence). Sequencing used immunoSEQ multiplex PCR; TCRdb keeps in-frame clones, though not all of them. The table shows approximately 3,500 clones, with roughly 77% occurring only once. The specimen sequenced was non-adjacent lung tissue. J is TRBJ2-3 and V is TRBV19; 7 bases match TRBD2. This TCR came from a human donor with non-small cell lung cancer. CDR3 sequence (DNA): TGTGCCAGTAGTTTTCGTTCAGCTAGCGGAGATACGCAGTATTTT. It encodes CASSFRSASGDTQYF.